Listed here are 8 T cell receptor beta chains from one sample, sequenced in a study of cytomegalovirus exposure and HLA in healthy donors. TCRdb keeps only in-frame clones here, not all; method: immunoSEQ multiplex PCR. In the table there are over 150,000 clones, 85% to 90% of which are singletons. Material: PBMCs. Receptors originate from a human donor in good health.

This chain joins TRBV5-1 and TRBJ2-3, with 10 bases that match TRBD1. CDR3 size: 16 residues. With 0 bases clipped from V and 3 bases from J, the junction kept 4 bases outside the gene matches. The germline gives CDR1 SGHRS, CDR2 YFSETQ. CDR3 bases: TGCGCCAGCAGCTTGGTGACAGGGGGCAAGACAGATACGCAGTATTTT. Translated: CASSLVTGGKTDTQYF.

This rearrangement joins TRBV7-9 to TRBJ2-5, with no clear D. There are 13 residues in the CDR3. Germline CDR1 SEHNR, CDR2 FQNEAQ (reference sequence). Trimming removed 3 bases at V and 3 bases at J, with 8 bases between. CDR3 sequence reads: CASSLDLEETQYF. CDR3 DNA sequence: TGTGCCAGCAGCTTGGATCTAGAAGAGACCCAGTACTTC. Filled out from reference TRBV7-9 and TRBJ2-5, the complete variable domain reads DTGVSQNPRHKITKRGQNVTFRCDPISEHNRLYWYRQTLGQGPEFLTYFQNEAQLEKSRLLSDRFSAERPKGSFSTLEIQRTEQGDSAMYLCASSLDLEETQYFGPGTRLLVL.

The chain is built from TRBV7-7 and TRBJ1-5; no firm D call. Germline CDR1 and CDR2: SSHAT and FNYEAQ (reference sequence). This CDR3 contains 13 residues. The ends were cut back, 4 bases at V and 4 bases at J, with 8 bases in the middle. CDR3 loop: CASSSGINQPQHF. DNA of the CDR3: TGTGCCAGCAGCTCAGGCATAAATCAGCCCCAGCATTTT.

The V call is TRBV5-1, the J call TRBJ2-7, with no clear D. Deletions cut 0 bases from V and 1 base from J, with 8 bases between. This CDR3 has 14 residues. Germline CDR1 and CDR2: SGHRS and YFSETQ. The CDR3 DNA reads TGCGCCAGCAGCTTGGAGCTAGTTTCCTACGAGCAGTACTTC. The encoded protein is CASSLELVSYEQYF. The full variable domain, completed using reference TRBV5-1 and TRBJ2-7, is KAGVTQTPRYLIKTRGQQVTLSCSPISGHRSVSWYQQTPGQGLQFLFEYFSETQRNKGNFPGRFSGRQFSNSRSEMNVSTLELGDSALYLCASSLELVSYEQYFGPGTRLTVT.

The rearrangement uses TRBV28 and TRBJ1-1; 7 nucleotides match TRBD1. Germline V gene data show CDR1 as MDHEN and CDR2 as SYDVKM. The CDR3 is 14 residues long. J was trimmed by 7 bases and V by 6 bases; bases with no gene match: 11. The CDR3 DNA is TGTGCCAGCAGGCCCCCGACAGGGCTGGTTGAAGCTTTCTTT. As protein: CASRPPTGLVEAFF.

The rearrangement joins TRBV6-6 to TRBJ2-7; D unclear. The germline gives CDR1 MNHNY, CDR2 SVGAGI (reference sequence). Trimming left V 11 bases short and J 2 bases short, with 16 bases between. The CDR3 totals 13 residues. This CDR3 reads CARVRTYTYEQYF. CDR3 coding DNA: TGTGCCCGGGTACGAACTTACACCTACGAGCAGTACTTC.

This clone came up once. The limits of the CDR3 on the DNA are not certain, so only TCRdb's listed CDR3 is given. The rearrangement links TRBV28 to TRBJ2-7; the table assigns TRBD2, which was not confirmed against the DNA. Germline assignment: CDR1 MDHEN and CDR2 SYDVKM. The CDR3 adds up to 15 amino acids, both ends counted. The CDR3 loop reads CASSSSGLATGEQYF.

This clone was picked up a small number of times. V is TRBV7-9 and J is TRBJ2-2; D is ambiguous. The CDR3 is 12 amino acids. V was pared by 6 bases and J by 4 bases, with 6 bases between. Germline V CDR1 and CDR2: SEHNR, FQNEAQ (reference sequence). DNA of the CDR3: TGTGCCAGCAGGACTGCCACCGGGGAGCTGTTTTTT. This translates into CASRTATGELFF.